A selection of T cell receptor beta chains follows, all from one sample in a study of control samples from healthy donors and cancer patients. Method: immunoSEQ multiplex PCR; TCRdb's copy keeps in-frame clones and lacks some. The profile shows 65,000 to 75,000 clones, 87% of them singletons. Sequenced: blood. These receptors all come from a woman in her 50s in good health. Each CDR3 is given with its conserved first and last residue. A D gene is named only where the DNA matches it firmly. For some rows the clone size is stated as once, few or many, or as a class when expanded; others skip it.

v_gene	abundance	j_gene	d_gene	CDR3nt	CDR3aa
TRBV9	NA	TRBJ2-2	NA	TGTGCCAGCAGCCCCCTCCGACAGCCCGGGGAGCTGTTTTTT	CASSPLRQPGELFF
TRBV7-2	NA	TRBJ2-2	NA	TGTGCCAGCACTCAAGGGGGAGGGGAGCTGTTTTTT	CASTQGGGELFF
TRBV7-9	NA	TRBJ1-1	NA	TGTGCCAGCAGTTTCGACAGGTCCATTGAAGCTTTCTTT	CASSFDRSIEAFF
TRBV5-1	NA	TRBJ1-2	NA	TGCGCCAGCGCGGTTGAAAGACCGGGACATCCGACGGCGGGCTATGGCTACACCTTC	CASAVERPGHPTAGYGYTF
TRBV18	few	TRBJ2-7	NA	TGTGCCAGCTCACCACCACCTGGAGAGCAGTACTTC	CASSPPPGEQYF
TRBV5-6	NA	TRBJ2-7	NA	TGTGCCAGCAGCGACGTCACCGAGCAGTACTTC	CASSDVTEQYF
TRBV18	once	TRBJ1-3	NA	TGTGCCAGCTCATCCCTCGACAAGAGCTCTGGAAACACCATATATTTT	CASSSLDKSSGNTIYF
TRBV9	NA	TRBJ2-5	NA	TGTGCCAGCAGCGGAGGGGTGAGGTACCAAGAGACCCAGTACTTC	CASSGGVRYQETQYF
TRBV6-2/TRBV6-3	NA	TRBJ1-4	NA	TGTGCCAGCAGTTACCTCAGCGGGGGGGAGGGTACGATGGGAAAACTGTTTTTT	CASSYLSGGEGTMGKLFF
TRBV7-9	NA	TRBJ2-1	TRBD2	TGTGCCAGCAGCTTAGGGGTAGCGGGAGGTTGGGAGCAGTTCTTC	CASSLGVAGGWEQFF
TRBV6-5	NA	TRBJ1-5	TRBD1	TGTGCCAGCAAGGACAGGGTGGCTCAGCCCCAGCATTTT	CASKDRVAQPQHF
TRBV4-2	NA	TRBJ2-6	NA	TGTGCCAGCAGCCATGACGCGTCTGGGGCCAACGTCCTGACTTTC	CASSHDASGANVLTF